This T cell receptor beta chain emerged from a study of control samples from healthy donors and cancer patients. TCRdb keeps only in-frame clones here, not all; method: immunoSEQ multiplex PCR. The profile shows about 100,000 clones, roughly 90% of them singletons. V shed 2 bases and J shed 11 bases, with 15 bases lying between them. The V gene's germline CDR1 is MNHNY and CDR2 SVGAGI (reference sequence). The CDR3 length is 13 residues. Sequenced: blood. V and J are TRBV6-6 and TRBJ1-2, with D possibly TRBD1 on 5 matching bases. This TCR was recovered from a human donor in good health. The donor label of this sample is uncertain. CDR3 nucleotides: TGTGCCAGCAGTTACGGTCAGGGTGTGCGGTACACCTTC. Translated, it gives CASSYGQGVRYTF.